This T cell receptor (beta chain) was captured in a study of identical twins. Study observations and caveats: There were fewer insertions in abundant cord blood beta clonotypes, but memory repertoires showed no such pattern. Models predicted less out-of-frame TCR alpha sharing in monozygotic twins than was found.

This clonotype was counted a few times. The target antigen is unknown. From the 5' RACE reads, TCRdb called clonotypes with MiXCR, one entry per CDR3 protein. The repertoire consists of 600,000 to 850,000 distinct CDR3 sequences, with roughly 20% occurring once and the leading ten covering roughly 13%. CDR3 length: 14 amino acids. Unmatched junction bases numbered 6, after V lost 3 bases and J lost 7 bases. CDR1 and CDR2 (germline): SGHRS, YFSETQ. The same specimen was also included in a second study, on T cells expressing NK-cell markers.

The receptor's source is a woman aged 18-29 years in good health. The rearrangement uses TRBV5-1 and TRBJ1-1; 10 bases line up with TRBD1. Sequencing was performed on PBMCs. The CDR3 bases are TGCGCCAGCAGCTGGAGGGACAGGGGAGATGAAGCTTTCTTT. Its protein is CASSWRDRGDEAFF.